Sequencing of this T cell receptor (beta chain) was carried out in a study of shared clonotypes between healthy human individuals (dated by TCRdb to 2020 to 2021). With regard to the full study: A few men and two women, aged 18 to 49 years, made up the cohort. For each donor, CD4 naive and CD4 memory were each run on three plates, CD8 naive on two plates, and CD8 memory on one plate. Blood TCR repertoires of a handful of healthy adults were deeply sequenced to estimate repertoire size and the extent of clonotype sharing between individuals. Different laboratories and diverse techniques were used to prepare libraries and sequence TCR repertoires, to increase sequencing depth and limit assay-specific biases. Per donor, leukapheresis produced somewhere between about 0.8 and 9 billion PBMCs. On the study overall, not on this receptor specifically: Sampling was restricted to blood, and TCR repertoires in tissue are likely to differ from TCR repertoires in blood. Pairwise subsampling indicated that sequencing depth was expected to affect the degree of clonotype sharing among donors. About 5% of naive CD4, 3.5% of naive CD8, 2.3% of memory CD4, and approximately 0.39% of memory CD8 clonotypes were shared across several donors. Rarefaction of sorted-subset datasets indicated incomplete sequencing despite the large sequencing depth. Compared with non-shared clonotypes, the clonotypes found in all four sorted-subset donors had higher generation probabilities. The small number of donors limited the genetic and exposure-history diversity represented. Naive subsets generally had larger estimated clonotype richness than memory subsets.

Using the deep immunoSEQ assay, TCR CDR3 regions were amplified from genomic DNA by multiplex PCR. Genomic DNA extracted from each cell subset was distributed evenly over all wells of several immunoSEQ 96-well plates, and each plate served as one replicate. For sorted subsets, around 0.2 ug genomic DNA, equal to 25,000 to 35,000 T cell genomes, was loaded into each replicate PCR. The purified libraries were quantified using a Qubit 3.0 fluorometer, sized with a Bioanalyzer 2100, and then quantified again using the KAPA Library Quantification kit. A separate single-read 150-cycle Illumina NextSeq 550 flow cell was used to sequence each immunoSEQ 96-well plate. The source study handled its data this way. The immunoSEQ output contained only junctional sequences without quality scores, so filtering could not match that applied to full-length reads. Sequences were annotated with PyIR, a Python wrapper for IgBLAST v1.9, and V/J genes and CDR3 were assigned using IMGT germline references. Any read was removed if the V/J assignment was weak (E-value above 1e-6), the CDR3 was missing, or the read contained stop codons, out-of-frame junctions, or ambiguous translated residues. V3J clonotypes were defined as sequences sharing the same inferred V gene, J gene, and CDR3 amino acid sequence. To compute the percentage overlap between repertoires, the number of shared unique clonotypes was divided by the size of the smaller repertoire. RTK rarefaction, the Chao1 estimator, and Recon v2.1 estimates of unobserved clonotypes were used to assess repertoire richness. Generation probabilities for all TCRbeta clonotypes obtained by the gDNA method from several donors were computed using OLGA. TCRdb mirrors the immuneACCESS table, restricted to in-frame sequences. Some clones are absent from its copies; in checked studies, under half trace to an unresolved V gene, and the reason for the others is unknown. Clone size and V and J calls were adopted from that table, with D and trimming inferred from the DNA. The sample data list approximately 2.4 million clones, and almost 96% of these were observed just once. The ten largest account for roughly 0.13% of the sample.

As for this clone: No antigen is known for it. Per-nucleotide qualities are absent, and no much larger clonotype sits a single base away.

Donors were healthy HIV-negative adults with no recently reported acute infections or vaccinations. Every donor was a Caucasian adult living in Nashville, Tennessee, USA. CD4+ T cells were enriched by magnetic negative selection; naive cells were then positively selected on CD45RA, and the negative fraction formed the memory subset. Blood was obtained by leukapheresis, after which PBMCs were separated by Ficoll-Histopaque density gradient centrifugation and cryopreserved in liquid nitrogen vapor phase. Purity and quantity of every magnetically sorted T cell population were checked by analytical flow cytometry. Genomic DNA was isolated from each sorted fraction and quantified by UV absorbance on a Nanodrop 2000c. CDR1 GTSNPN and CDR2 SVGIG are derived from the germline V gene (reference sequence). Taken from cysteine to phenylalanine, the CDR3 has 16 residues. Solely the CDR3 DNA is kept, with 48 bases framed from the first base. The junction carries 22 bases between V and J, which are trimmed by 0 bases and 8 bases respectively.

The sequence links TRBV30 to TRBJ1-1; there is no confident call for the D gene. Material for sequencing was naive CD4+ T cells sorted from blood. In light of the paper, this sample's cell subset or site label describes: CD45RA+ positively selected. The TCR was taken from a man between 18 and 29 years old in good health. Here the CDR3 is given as CAWSVLRTAPGSEAFF. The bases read TGTGCCTGGAGTGTACTCCGAACGGCCCCGGGCAGCGAAGCTTTCTTT.